Below, 12 T cell receptor beta chains from the same sample are listed, as sequenced in a study of CXCR3-negative and CXCR3-positive naive CD8 T cells. Each TRB cDNA library was prepared by 5' RACE (with UMI labels). For each CDR3 protein, TCRdb gives one entry from its re-call of the 5' RACE reads, without DNA. Its table lists around 41,000 distinct CDR3 sequences. The sequenced sample was memory CD8+ T cells from blood. These receptors came from a human donor in good health. Some clones in this sample may be carry-over from other donors' samples.

The CDR3: CSVWTGSTGELFF. The chain links TRBV29-1 to TRBJ2-2; TCRdb's D call of TRBD1 is untestable without DNA. Germline lookup yields CDR1 SQVTM and CDR2 ANQGSEA. The length of the CDR3 is 13 residues.

The chain uses TRBV29-1 and TRBJ2-7; the TCRdb call, TRBD1, lacks DNA for checking. The CDR3 length is 13 residues. Germline lookup yields CDR1 SQVTM and CDR2 ANQGSEA. Here the CDR3 reads CSVEGDTDLEQYF.

The chain uses TRBV7-2 and TRBJ1-2; TCRdb returns TRBD1, unconfirmable since there is no DNA. Germline V gene sequence: CDR1 SGHTA, CDR2 FQGNSA. The CDR3 extends over 19 amino acids. The CDR3 reads CASSLTLIPPGQDVSGYTF.

The rearrangement links TRBV19 to TRBJ2-2; as DNA is missing, the TRBD1 call by TCRdb cannot be tested. The CDR3 length is 15 residues. CDR1 LNHDA and CDR2 SQIVND come from the germline V gene (reference sequence). The CDR3 sequence is CASSKGTDYTGELFF.

The rearrangement joins TRBV24-1 to TRBJ1-1. This CDR3 spans 12 amino acids. In germline, CDR1 is KGHDR, CDR2 SFDVKD. CDR3 protein: CATSAGNTEAFF.

This chain connects TRBV7-8 to TRBJ1-2. This CDR3 spans 16 amino acids. Germline V CDR1 and CDR2: SGHVS, FQNEAQ. The CDR3 region is CASSPGPRGRNYGYTF.

This clonotype is classed as medium-sized by frequency. This chain joins TRBV30 and TRBJ1-1; the TRBD1 assignment by TCRdb is unverifiable without DNA. The CDR3 is 14 residues long. The germline gives CDR1 GTSNPN, CDR2 SVGIG (reference sequence). The CDR3 loop reads CAWSHGQGDTEAFF.

The rearrangement uses TRBV12-3 or TRBV12-4 and TRBJ1-5. The CDR3 length is 14 residues. The chain's CDR3 is CASSLQLHEQPQHF.

V usage is TRBV5-1 and J usage is TRBJ2-1. The CDR3 length is 16 residues. CDR1 is SGHRS, CDR2 YFSETQ, per germline. Here the CDR3 reads CASSPGQGKNHNEQFF.

The chain employs TRBV29-1 and TRBJ2-3; the TRBD2 assignment by TCRdb is unverifiable without DNA. From germline, CDR1 is SQVTM and CDR2 ANQGSEA. The length of the CDR3 is 16 residues. Here the CDR3 reads CSVGGLAGIALDTQYF.

The rearrangement links TRBV20-1 to TRBJ1-1. The germline V gene has CDR1 DFQATT and CDR2 SNEGSKA (reference sequence). The length of the CDR3 is 16 residues. This CDR3 reads CSARLKGEGRNTEAFF.

The chain is built from TRBV20-1 and TRBJ2-1; TCRdb returns TRBD1, unconfirmable since there is no DNA. Germline values: CDR1 DFQATT, CDR2 SNEGSKA (reference sequence). CDR3 size: 15 residues. CDR3 protein: CSASSDPGGYNEQFF.